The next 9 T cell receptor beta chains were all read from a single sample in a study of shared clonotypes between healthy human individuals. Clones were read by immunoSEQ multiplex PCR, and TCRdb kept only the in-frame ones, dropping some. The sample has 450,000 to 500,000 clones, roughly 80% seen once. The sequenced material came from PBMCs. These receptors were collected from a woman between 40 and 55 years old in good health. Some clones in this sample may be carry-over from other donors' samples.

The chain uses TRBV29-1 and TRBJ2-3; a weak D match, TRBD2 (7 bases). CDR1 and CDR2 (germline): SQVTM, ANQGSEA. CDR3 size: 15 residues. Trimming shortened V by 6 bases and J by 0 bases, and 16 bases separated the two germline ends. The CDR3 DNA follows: TGCAGCGTCCGGGGGGCGATAACTAGCACAGATACGCAGTATTTT. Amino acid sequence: CSVRGAITSTDTQYF.

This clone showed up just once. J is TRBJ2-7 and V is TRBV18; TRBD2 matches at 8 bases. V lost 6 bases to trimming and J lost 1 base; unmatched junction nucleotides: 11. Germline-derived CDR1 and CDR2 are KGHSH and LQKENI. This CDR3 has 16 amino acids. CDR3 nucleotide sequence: TGTGCCAGCTCTCTCAACGGGGGACTAGTTTCCTACGAGCAGTACTTC. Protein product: CASSLNGGLVSYEQYF.

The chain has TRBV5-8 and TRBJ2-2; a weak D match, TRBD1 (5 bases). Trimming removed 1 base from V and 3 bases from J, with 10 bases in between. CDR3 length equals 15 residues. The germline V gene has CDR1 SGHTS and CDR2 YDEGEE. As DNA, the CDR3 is TGTGCCAGCAGCTTGTTAGCAGGGCACACCGGGGAGCTGTTTTTT. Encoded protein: CASSLLAGHTGELFF.

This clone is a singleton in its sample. The CDR3 nucleotides read TGTGCCAGCAGCGTAGGCAGCCGACGCACAGATACGCAGTATTTT. Translation gives CASSVGSRRTDTQYF. The chain recombines TRBV9 with TRBJ2-3; D is ambiguous. The CDR3 consists of 15 residues. The V and J ends lost 0 bases and 1 base respectively, with 9 bases between them. CDR1 and CDR2 (germline): SGDLS, YYNGEE.

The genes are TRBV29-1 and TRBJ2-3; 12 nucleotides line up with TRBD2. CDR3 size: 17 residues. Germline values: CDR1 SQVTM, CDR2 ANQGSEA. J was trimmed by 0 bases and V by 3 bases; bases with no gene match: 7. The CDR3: CSVDRTSGAASTDTQYF. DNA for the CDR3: TGCAGCGTTGATAGGACTAGCGGGGCCGCTAGCACAGATACGCAGTATTTT.

This CDR3 is CASSARQGRRFGANVLTF. In nucleotides, the CDR3 is TGTGCCAGCAGTGCGCGACAGGGAAGAAGGTTTGGGGCCAACGTCCTGACTTTC. The chain joins TRBV2 to TRBJ2-6; 7 bases are a match to TRBD1. Looked up from germline, CDR1 is SNHLY and CDR2 is FYNNEI. The CDR3 covers 18 residues. With 4 bases clipped from V and 3 bases from J, the junction kept 12 bases outside the gene matches. Complete variable domain (other parts from reference TRBV2 and TRBJ2-6): EPEVTQTPSHQVTQMGQEVILRCVPISNHLYFYWYRQILGQKVEFLVSFYNNEISEKSEIFDDQFSVERPDGSNFTLKIRSTKLEDSAMYFCASSARQGRRFGANVLTFGAGSRLTVL.

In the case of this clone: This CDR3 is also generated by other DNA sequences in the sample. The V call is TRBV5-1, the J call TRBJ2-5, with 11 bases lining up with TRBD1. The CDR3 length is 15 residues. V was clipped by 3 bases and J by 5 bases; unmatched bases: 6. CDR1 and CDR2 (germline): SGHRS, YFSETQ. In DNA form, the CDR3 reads TGCGCCAGCAGCTCGGACAGGGGGCGCGGGGAGACCCAGTACTTC. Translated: CASSSDRGRGETQYF.

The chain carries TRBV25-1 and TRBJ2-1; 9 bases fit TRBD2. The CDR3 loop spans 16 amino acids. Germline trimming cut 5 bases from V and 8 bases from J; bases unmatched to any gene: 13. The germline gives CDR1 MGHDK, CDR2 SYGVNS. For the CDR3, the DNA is TGTGCCAGCAGTCCCCCCGTAGCGGGAGTTGGGGATGAGCAGTTCTTC. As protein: CASSPPVAGVGDEQFF.

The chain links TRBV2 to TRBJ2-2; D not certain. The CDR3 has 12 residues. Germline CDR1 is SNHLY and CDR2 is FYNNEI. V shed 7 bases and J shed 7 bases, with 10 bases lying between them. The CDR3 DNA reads TGTGCCAGCAAATCCGGTGGCGGGGAGCTGTTTTTT. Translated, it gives CASKSGGGELFF.